Shown below are 21 T cell receptor beta chains from a single sample sequenced in a study of blood T cell repertoires in COVID-19. Produced via immunoSEQ multiplex PCR; TCRdb's table is partial and in-frame only. The sample gives 200,000 or so clones, about 85% of which show up once; 2.1% is in the top ten. What was sequenced was peripheral blood. The receptor source for this set is a man aged 70-80 years with active or convalescent COVID-19.

J is TRBJ2-7 and V is TRBV28; the match to TRBD2 covers 9 bases. Losses at the gene ends were 6 bases for V and 7 bases for J; bases not matched to a gene: 10. CDR1 and CDR2 (germline): MDHEN, SYDVKM. The CDR3 is 14 amino acids. DNA for the CDR3: TGTGCCAGCAGGGGAGTTGGGCTAGCGGGGGAGCAGTACTTC. Amino acids: CASRGVGLAGEQYF.

J is TRBJ1-2 and V is TRBV19; TRBD1 matches at 8 bases. The CDR3 is made up of 16 amino acids. The germline V gene encodes CDR1 LNHDA and CDR2 SQIVND (reference sequence). Trimming cost V 5 bases and J 4 bases; bases outside gene matches: 12. This CDR3 is CASSVGSSTGVYGYTF. CDR3 nucleotide sequence: TGTGCCAGTAGTGTGGGGTCCTCGACAGGGGTCTATGGCTACACCTTC.

V is TRBV7-2 and J is TRBJ1-2; 7 bases match TRBD1. The CDR3 has 14 amino acids. CDR1 and CDR2 (germline): SGHTA, FQGNSA. The ends lost 5 bases at V and 4 bases at J; junction bases unmatched: 7. The CDR3 here is CASSPRQGGYGYTF. DNA of the CDR3: TGTGCCAGCAGCCCAAGACAGGGTGGCTATGGCTACACCTTC.

The V gene is TRBV5-6, the J gene TRBJ2-1, with D perhaps matching TRBD2 (5 bases). Looked up from germline, CDR1 is SGHDT and CDR2 is YYEEEE. The CDR3 covers 16 residues. The ends were cut back, 2 bases at V and 4 bases at J, with 16 bases in the middle. The CDR3 protein is CASSFFRGWGYNEQFF. The CDR3, as DNA: TGTGCCAGCAGCTTCTTTCGGGGTTGGGGATACAATGAGCAGTTCTTC.

This rearrangement joins TRBV9 to TRBJ1-4, with D possibly being TRBD1 (5 bases). This CDR3 is built from 15 residues. Germline-derived CDR1 and CDR2 are SGDLS and YYNGEE. The V end lost 4 bases, the J end lost 7 bases, and 17 bases lay between the germline ends. The CDR3 bases are TGTGCCAGCAGCACCCGCGGGGGTTTTGGTGAAAAACTGTTTTTT. Translated: CASSTRGGFGEKLFF.

This clone has only one observation. The chain links TRBV28 to TRBJ1-5; TRBD1 matches 7 bases. CDR1 is MDHEN and CDR2 is SYDVKM in the germline V gene. The CDR3 runs to 15 residues. J lost 7 bases, V lost 6 bases, and 12 bases had no gene match. The DNA for the CDR3 is TGTGCCAGCAGGCGACAGGGACCACTTGGCCAGCCCCAGCATTTT. This translates into CASRRQGPLGQPQHF.

The chain employs TRBV28 and TRBJ2-4; D may be TRBD2 (5 bases). Germline loops: CDR1 MDHEN, CDR2 SYDVKM. The length of the CDR3 is 14 residues. V lost 2 bases and J lost 3, with 8 bases in between. The DNA for the CDR3 is TGTGCCAGCAGTTTAGGAGGAGGCAAAAACATTCAGTACTTC. This sequence encodes CASSLGGGKNIQYF.

This clone is a singleton in its sample. The chain combines TRBV4-2 with TRBJ2-1, with TRBD2 identical over 7 bases. V lost 4 bases to trimming and J lost 4 bases; unmatched junction nucleotides: 10. This CDR3 has 16 residues. The germline CDR1 and CDR2 sequences are LGHNA and YNFKEQ. The CDR3 loop reads CASSPRGAGSYNEQFF. The CDR3 DNA follows: TGTGCCAGCAGCCCCCGCGGAGCGGGGTCATACAATGAGCAGTTCTTC.

The CDR3 is CASRHQGGYQETQYF. Here the CDR3 DNA reads TGTGCCAGCAGACACCAGGGGGGTTACCAAGAGACCCAGTACTTC. This chain joins TRBV21-1 and TRBJ2-5; the table's D call TRBD1 went unverified against the DNA. TRBV21-1 is classified as a pseudogene. The CDR3 runs to 15 residues.

The V and J genes are TRBV5-6 and TRBJ2-1; maybe TRBD2 (6 bases). V gave up 4 bases and J gave up 9 bases, with 23 bases separating them. Germline CDR1 reads SGHDT; CDR2 reads YYEEEE. The CDR3 has 16 residues. DNA of the CDR3: TGTGCCAGCAGCGGCCATCCGGGACTCCGCCTCGGTGAGCAGTTCTTC. Translating it yields CASSGHPGLRLGEQFF.

The chain links TRBV28 to TRBJ1-5; D is possibly TRBD1 (5 bases). The V end was cut by 8 bases, the J end by 1 base, with 15 bases between. Germline values: CDR1 MDHEN, CDR2 SYDVKM. This CDR3 region has 15 residues. The CDR3 loop reads CASHGNRGSNQPQHF. CDR3 sequence (DNA): TGTGCCAGCCATGGCAATAGGGGAAGCAATCAGCCCCAGCATTTT.

The rearrangement joins TRBV6-5 to TRBJ2-3; 9 bases map to TRBD1. CDR3 length equals 15 residues. Trimming cost V 2 bases and J 4 bases; bases outside gene matches: 4. Germline CDR1 reads MNHEY; CDR2 reads SVGAGI. Written as DNA, the CDR3 is TGTGCCAGCAGTTACACAACAGGGGGCCCAGATACGCAGTATTTT. Its protein product is CASSYTTGGPDTQYF.

This rearrangement joins TRBV19 to TRBJ1-1, with 7 bases identical to TRBD1. Trimming took 5 bases from V and 11 from J; bases not matched to a gene: 14. CDR1 is LNHDA, CDR2 SQIVND, per germline (reference sequence). The CDR3 contains 14 residues. For the CDR3, the DNA is TGTGCCAGTAGTCCCCCAAGACAGGGCAAGTATGCTTTCTTT. Its translation: CASSPPRQGKYAFF. The full variable domain, its missing parts supplied by reference TRBV19 and TRBJ1-1, is DGGITQSPKYLFRKEGQNVTLSCEQNLNHDAMYWYRQDPGQGLRLIYYSQIVNDFQKGDIAEGYSVSREKKESFPLTVTSAQKNPTAFYLCASSPPRQGKYAFFGQGTRLTVV.

The V gene is TRBV5-6, the J gene TRBJ1-2; 7 nucleotides agree with TRBD1. The CDR3 contains 14 residues. V lost 6 bases to trimming and J lost 5 bases; unmatched junction nucleotides: 10. In germline, CDR1 is SGHDT, CDR2 YYEEEE. The CDR3 DNA sequence: TGTGCCAGCAATCCGAGAGGGGGCCGATATGGCTACACCTTC. It encodes CASNPRGGRYGYTF.

The chain is built from TRBV5-3 and TRBJ2-6; 8 bases are shared with TRBD2. TRBV5-3 is annotated as an ORF whose role is uncertain. V was clipped by 2 bases and J by 2 bases; unmatched bases: 12. CDR3 length: 19 amino acids. The CDR3 DNA sequence: TGTGCCAGAAGCTTCGTCATCGCGGGAGGAATTGCTGGGGCCAACGTCCTGACTTTC. It specifies CARSFVIAGGIAGANVLTF.

This chain links TRBV7-2 with TRBJ2-7; D might be TRBD1 (7 bases). The V gene's germline CDR1 is SGHTA and CDR2 FQGNSA. V was pared by 3 bases and J by 2 bases, with 11 bases between. The CDR3 totals 14 residues. The CDR3, as DNA: TGTGCCAGCAGCTTTCAGGGGGGTGCCTACGAGCAGTACTTC. Encoded protein: CASSFQGGAYEQYF. The whole variable domain, filled in from reference TRBV7-2 and TRBJ2-7, reads GAGVSQSPSNKVTEKGKDVELRCDPISGHTALYWYRQSLGQGLEFLIYFQGNSAPDKSGLPSDRFSAERTGGSVSTLTIQRTQQEDSAVYLCASSFQGGAYEQYFGPGTRLTVT.

The chain carries TRBV30 and TRBJ2-7; D is unresolved. The CDR3 is made up of 15 amino acids. In germline, CDR1 is GTSNPN, CDR2 SVGIG (reference sequence). The germline V and J ends were trimmed by 2 bases and 0 bases, with 14 bases remaining between them. DNA for the CDR3: TGTGCCTGGAGTCTTACGCGGTCCCTCTCCTACGAGCAGTACTTC. Protein: CAWSLTRSLSYEQYF.

The chain links TRBV10-3 to TRBJ2-1, with TRBD2 identical over 10 bases. CDR3 length: 14 residues. J was trimmed by 9 bases and V by 7 bases; bases with no gene match: 9. Looked up from germline, CDR1 is ENHRY and CDR2 is SYGVKD. CDR3 sequence reads: CAIKSGGAAGEQFF. The CDR3 DNA reads as TGTGCCATCAAGAGCGGGGGGGCGGCAGGTGAGCAGTTCTTC.

The J gene is TRBJ2-5, the V gene TRBV2; no reliable D call. V lost 4 bases, J lost 5 bases, and 8 bases lay in between. Germline V CDR1 and CDR2: SNHLY, FYNNEI. The CDR3 runs to 12 residues. CDR3 protein: CASSALQETQYF. Written as DNA, the CDR3 is TGTGCCAGCAGTGCGCTTCAGGAGACCCAGTACTTC.

This chain links TRBV6-5 with TRBJ2-5; D is uncertain. Per the germline V gene, CDR1 is MNHEY and CDR2 is SVGAGI. The CDR3 runs 13 residues. Trimming left V 7 bases short and J 2 bases short, with 11 bases between. CDR3 loop: CASTALPQETQYF. The CDR3 nucleotides are TGTGCCAGCACCGCACTTCCTCAAGAGACCCAGTACTTC.

The V and J genes are TRBV2 and TRBJ1-6; D perhaps matches TRBD1 (5 bases). The CDR3 contains 12 residues. Germline V lookup: CDR1 SNHLY, CDR2 FYNNEI. Trimming shortened V by 7 bases and J by 9 bases, and 10 bases separated the two germline ends. DNA for the CDR3: TGTGCCAGCAATCCAGGGCTTTCACCCCTCCACTTT. This translates into CASNPGLSPLHF.